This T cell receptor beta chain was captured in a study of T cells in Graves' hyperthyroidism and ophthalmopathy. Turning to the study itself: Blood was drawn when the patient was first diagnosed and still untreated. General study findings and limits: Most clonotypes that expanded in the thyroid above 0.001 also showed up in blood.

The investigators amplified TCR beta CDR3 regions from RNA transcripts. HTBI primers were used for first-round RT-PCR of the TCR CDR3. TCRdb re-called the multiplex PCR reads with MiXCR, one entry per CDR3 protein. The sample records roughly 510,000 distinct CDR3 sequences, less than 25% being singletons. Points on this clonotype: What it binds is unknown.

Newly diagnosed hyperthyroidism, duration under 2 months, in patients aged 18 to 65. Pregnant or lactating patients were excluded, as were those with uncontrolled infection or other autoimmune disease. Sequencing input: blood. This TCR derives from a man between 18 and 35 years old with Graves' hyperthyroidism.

As DNA, the CDR3 is TGTGCCAGCTCTCCAGGGGGACAAAACTACGAGCAGTACTTC. Encoded protein: CASSPGGQNYEQYF. The chain combines TRBV18 with TRBJ2-7; 7 bases agree with TRBD1. Germline-derived CDR1 and CDR2 are KGHSH and LQKENI. Germline trimming cut 6 bases from V and 3 bases from J; bases unmatched to any gene: 8. The CDR3 has 14 residues.